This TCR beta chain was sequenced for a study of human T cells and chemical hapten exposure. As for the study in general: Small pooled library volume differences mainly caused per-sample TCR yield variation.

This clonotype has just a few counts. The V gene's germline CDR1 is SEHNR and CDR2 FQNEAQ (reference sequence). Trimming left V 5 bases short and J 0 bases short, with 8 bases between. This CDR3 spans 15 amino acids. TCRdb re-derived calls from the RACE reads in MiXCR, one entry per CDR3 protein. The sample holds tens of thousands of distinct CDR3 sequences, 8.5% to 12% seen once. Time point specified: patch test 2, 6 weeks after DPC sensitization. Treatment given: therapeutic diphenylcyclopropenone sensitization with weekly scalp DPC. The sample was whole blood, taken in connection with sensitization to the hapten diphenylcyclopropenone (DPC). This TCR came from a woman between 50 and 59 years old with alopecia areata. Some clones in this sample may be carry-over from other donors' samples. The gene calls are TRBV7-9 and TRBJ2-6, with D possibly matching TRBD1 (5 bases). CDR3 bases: TGTGCCAGCAGCACCGACAGCTCTGGGGCCAACGTCCTGACTTTC. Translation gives CASSTDSSGANVLTF.